Following are 18 T cell receptor beta chains from one sample sequenced in a study of blood T cell repertoires in COVID-19. Measured with immunoSEQ multiplex PCR; TCRdb has only the in-frame clones, and not every one. Among about 88,000 clones listed, 89% were seen once. Material for sequencing was peripheral blood. These receptors originate from a woman older than 75 with active COVID-19.

The chain recombines TRBV15 with TRBJ2-2; 9 positions match TRBD2. Trimming removed 11 bases from V and 7 bases from J; junction bases left unmatched: 11. Germline V gene sequence: CDR1 LNHNV, CDR2 YYDKDF (reference sequence). This CDR3 region has 14 residues. The CDR3 DNA reads TGTGCCCCCGGCGGGGGGGGTAGTGACGGGGAGCTGTTTTTT. Residues: CAPGGGGSDGELFF.

The chain carries TRBV19 and TRBJ1-3; D might be TRBD1 (5 bases). In germline, CDR1 is LNHDA, CDR2 SQIVND (reference sequence). This CDR3 spans 18 amino acids. V was pared by 6 bases and J by 0 bases, with 21 bases between. In nucleotides, the CDR3 is TGTGCCAGTAGCTTGGGGTTATACAGGACAAGCTCTGGAAACACCATATATTTT. Translated: CASSLGLYRTSSGNTIYF.

As DNA, the CDR3 is TGCGCCAGCAGCCAAGATGTTGGGGGGTGGGTGACCCAGTACTTC. Encoded protein: CASSQDVGGWVTQYF. V gene TRBV4-3 combines with J gene TRBJ2-5; D possibly corresponds to TRBD2 (6 bases). Trimming removed 0 bases at V and 7 bases at J, with 15 bases between. In germline, CDR1 is LGHNA, CDR2 YSLEER. CDR3 length: 15 amino acids.

The chain combines TRBV27 with TRBJ1-6; TRBD1 aligns across 11 bases. Germline assignment: CDR1 MNHEY and CDR2 SMNVEV (reference sequence). After removal of 4 bases from V and 10 bases from J, the junction contained 3 bases not matched to a gene. The CDR3 is 14 residues long. The CDR3, as DNA: TGTGCCAGCAGTTCCGGGACAGGGGGATCACCCCTCCACTTT. It is translated as CASSSGTGGSPLHF.

The rearrangement joins TRBV15 to TRBJ2-5; 9 bases fit TRBD2. V lost 1 base and J lost 12; bases outside the gene matches: 9. Germline V lookup: CDR1 LNHNV, CDR2 YYDKDF (reference sequence). The CDR3 covers 14 residues. CDR3 nucleotide sequence: TGTGCCACCAGCAGAGTTCCGGGACTAGCAGTCGAGTACTTC. Translating gives CATSRVPGLAVEYF.

This clone has only a few counts. The rearrangement links TRBV25-1 to TRBJ2-1; 7 nucleotides match TRBD2. Germline loops: CDR1 MGHDK, CDR2 SYGVNS. The CDR3 runs to 17 residues. V lost 2 bases, J lost 4 bases, and 11 bases stayed unmatched. CDR3 residues: CASSETTGRSGYNEQFF. The CDR3 DNA is TGTGCCAGCAGTGAAACTACCGGGAGGTCGGGGTACAATGAGCAGTTCTTC. The variable domain in full, with the rest retrieved from reference TRBV25-1 and TRBJ2-1, is EADIYQTPRYLVIGTGKKITLECSQTMGHDKMYWYQQDPGMELHLIHYSYGVNSTEKGDLSSESTVSRIRTEHFPLTLESARPSHTSQYLCASSETTGRSGYNEQFFGPGTRLTVL.

The count of this clone is one. This chain joins TRBV28 and TRBJ1-1, with 9 bases fitting TRBD1. After removal of 6 bases from V and 4 bases from J, the junction contained 12 bases not matched to a gene. Germline values: CDR1 MDHEN, CDR2 SYDVKM. The CDR3 extends over 16 amino acids. CDR3 residues: CASSSKRGTGITEAFF. The CDR3 region has the DNA TGTGCCAGCAGCTCCAAGCGGGGGACAGGGATCACTGAAGCTTTCTTT.

The rearrangement uses TRBV18 and TRBJ2-7; 9 nucleotides align to TRBD1. Germline-derived CDR1 and CDR2 are KGHSH and LQKENI. J lost 1 base, V lost 0 bases, and 1 base had no gene match. CDR3 length: 15 amino acids. CDR3 sequence: CASSPPGTGSYEQYF. The CDR3 DNA reads TGTGCCAGCTCACCACCAGGGACAGGGTCCTACGAGCAGTACTTC.

The chain uses TRBV7-2 and TRBJ2-7, with D possibly matching TRBD2 (6 bases). This CDR3 comprises 15 residues. Germline CDR1 reads SGHTA; CDR2 reads FQGNSA. Trimming shortened V by 5 bases and J by 4 bases, and 18 bases separated the two germline ends. The CDR3 coding sequence is TGTGCCAGCAGCCCTACGGGACTCATGACGTACGAGCAGTACTTC. Translated: CASSPTGLMTYEQYF.

V and J are TRBV18 and TRBJ2-7, with 8 nucleotides matching TRBD1. Trimming took 3 bases from V and 2 from J; bases not matched to a gene: 0. The CDR3 is 13 residues long. Germline-derived CDR1 and CDR2 are KGHSH and LQKENI. The CDR3 DNA reads as TGTGCCAGCTCACCGACAGGGGCCTACGAGCAGTACTTC. Its protein product is CASSPTGAYEQYF.

The rearrangement links TRBV4-3 to TRBJ2-3; TRBD1 is a possible D gene (7 bases). Germline V gene data show CDR1 as LGHNA and CDR2 as YSLEER. V was clipped by 0 bases and J by 6 bases, with 13 bases between them. This CDR3 has 15 amino acids. CDR3 amino acids: CASSQEFRGEDTQYF. CDR3 nucleotide sequence: TGCGCCAGCAGCCAAGAATTCAGGGGGGAGGATACGCAGTATTTT.

The V call is TRBV14, the J call TRBJ2-3; D call uncertain. CDR1 and CDR2 from the germline V gene are SGHDN and FVKESK. The CDR3 extends over 12 amino acids. V was clipped by 4 bases and J by 2 bases, with 4 bases between them. The CDR3 protein is CASSPFTDTQYF. The CDR3 bases are TGTGCCAGCAGCCCCTTCACAGATACGCAGTATTTT.

This clone was seen once. J is TRBJ2-7 and V is TRBV6-7, with TRBD2 identical over 7 bases. TRBV6-7 is given ORF status, its function remaining uncertain. The ends lost 11 bases at V and 3 bases at J; junction bases unmatched: 25. CDR3 size: 18 residues. The CDR3 DNA is TGTGCCGCAGAGGGGAGGGCAGTCGATACAGAGGCCCGCTACGAGCAGTACTTC. It yields the protein CAAEGRAVDTEARYEQYF.

A single count supports this clone. The gene calls are TRBV19 and TRBJ2-7, with D perhaps TRBD2 (5 bases). V dropped 5 bases and J dropped 0 bases, with 14 bases sitting between them. This CDR3 spans 15 amino acids. The germline V gene has CDR1 LNHDA and CDR2 SQIVND (reference sequence). The CDR3 here is CASSSPGRSSYEQYF. Here the CDR3 DNA reads TGTGCCAGTAGTTCACCGGGAAGGAGCTCCTACGAGCAGTACTTC.

This chain joins TRBV24-1 and TRBJ2-3, with D possibly matching TRBD2 (6 bases). The CDR3 contains 16 residues. Trimming left V 2 bases short and J 0 bases short, with 11 bases between. Germline-derived CDR1 and CDR2 are KGHDR and SFDVKD. The CDR3: CATSDSRDFSTDTQYF. The CDR3 coding sequence is TGTGCCACCAGTGATTCTCGGGACTTTAGCACAGATACGCAGTATTTT.

The J gene is TRBJ2-3, the V gene TRBV11-2; D is uncertain. The germline V gene has CDR1 SGHAT and CDR2 FQNNGV. The CDR3 loop spans 12 amino acids. V lost 1 base to trimming and J lost 5 bases, with 4 bases between them. The chain's CDR3 is CASSLGGDTQYF. CDR3 bases: TGTGCCAGCAGCTTAGGCGGAGATACGCAGTATTTT. Drawing the rest from reference TRBV11-2 and TRBJ2-3, the complete variable domain is EAGVAQSPRYKIIEKRQSVAFWCNPISGHATLYWYQQILGQGPKLLIQFQNNGVVDDSQLPKDRFSAERLKGVDSTLKIQPAKLEDSAVYLCASSLGGDTQYFGPGTRLTVL.

CDR3 nucleotides: TGTGCCAGCAGCTCCTCAGGGGGACGGGTTGGCTACACCTTC. As protein: CASSSSGGRVGYTF. The chain is built from TRBV7-8 and TRBJ1-2; TRBD1 aligns across 7 bases. The V and J ends lost 4 bases and 7 bases, in that order; junction bases with no gene match: 9. In germline, CDR1 is SGHVS, CDR2 FQNEAQ. The CDR3 loop spans 14 amino acids.

The V call is TRBV7-2, the J call TRBJ2-1, with TRBD1 matching 10 bases. The CDR3 is 13 amino acids. Germline CDR1 reads SGHTA; CDR2 reads FQGNSA. Written as DNA, the CDR3 is TGTGGGTCCGGGACAGGGGTGTACAATGAGCAGTTCTTC. It yields the protein CGSGTGVYNEQFF.